This TCR beta chain was obtained from a study of blood T cell repertoires in COVID-19. Overall study: Donors in the United States, Italy and Spain gave samples during acute or convalescent COVID-19. PBMCs, B-cell-depleted T cells, or T cells provided the cDNA or gDNA that made up the material.

This clone occurred a few times. In the study's own analysis: How many nucleated cells were present was estimated from reference gene primer amplification. Sequencing used immunoSEQ multiplex PCR; TCRdb keeps in-frame clones, though not all of them. From that table come the V and J calls and clone size; the DNA was used to work out D and trimming. The sample holds a few hundred thousand clones, nearly 90% seen once. The CDR3 runs to 13 residues. The germline CDR1 and CDR2 sequences are MNHEY and SVGAGI. V was shortened by 6 bases and J by 0 bases, with 9 bases between the two germline ends. Enrollment of patients from Seattle took place during active infection, with longitudinal follow-up.

V is TRBV6-5 and J is TRBJ2-7; D gene unclear. The source material was peripheral blood. The TCR sequence derives from a woman aged 55-70 years with COVID-19, enrolled during active disease. For the CDR3, the DNA is TGTGCCAGCAGCCTCAGGAACTCCTACGAGCAGTACTTC. Protein: CASSLRNSYEQYF.